This T cell receptor beta chain is from a study of CD8 T cells in Susac syndrome. Random hexamers were used to reverse transcribe an amount of about 0.45 to 1 ug RNA. Amplification of TCR beta CDR3 used immunoSEQ multiplex PCR across 54 Vbeta and 13 Jbeta. TCRdb used MiXCR to reprocess the immunoSEQ multiplex PCR reads, holding one entry per CDR3 protein. The sample contains over 350,000 distinct CDR3 sequences, around 85% of which appear only once. The ends were cut back, 5 bases at V and 5 bases at J, with 18 bases in the middle. Germline V gene data show CDR1 as LNHDA and CDR2 as SQIVND (reference sequence). The CDR3 sequence is 15 residues long.

This TCR was recovered from a human donor with multiple sclerosis. The chain carries TRBV19 and TRBJ2-5; D ambiguous. The sample comprised CD8+ T cells from PBMCs. The CDR3 DNA is TGTGCCAGTAGTCCCTCCGGGTCCCAGAAGGAGACCCAGTACTTC. It specifies CASSPSGSQKETQYF.